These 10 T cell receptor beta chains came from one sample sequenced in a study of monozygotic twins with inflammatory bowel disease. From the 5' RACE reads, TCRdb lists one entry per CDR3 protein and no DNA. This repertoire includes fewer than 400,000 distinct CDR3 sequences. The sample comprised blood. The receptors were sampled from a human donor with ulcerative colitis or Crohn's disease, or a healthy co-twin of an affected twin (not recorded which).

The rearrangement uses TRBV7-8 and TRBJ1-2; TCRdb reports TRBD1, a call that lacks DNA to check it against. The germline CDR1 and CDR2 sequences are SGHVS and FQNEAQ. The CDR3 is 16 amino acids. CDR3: CASSLRFPGADYGYTF.

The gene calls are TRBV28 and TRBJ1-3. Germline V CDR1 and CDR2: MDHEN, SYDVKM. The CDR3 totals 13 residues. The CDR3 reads CASSWRAGNTIYF.

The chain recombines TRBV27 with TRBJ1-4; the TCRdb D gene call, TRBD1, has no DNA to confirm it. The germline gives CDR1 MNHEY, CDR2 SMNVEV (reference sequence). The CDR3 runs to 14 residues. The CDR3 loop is CASTGGTGREKLFF.

The CDR3 protein is CSARVNTEAFF. The chain has TRBV20-1 and TRBJ1-1. This CDR3 region has 11 residues. The germline gives CDR1 DFQATT, CDR2 SNEGSKA (reference sequence).

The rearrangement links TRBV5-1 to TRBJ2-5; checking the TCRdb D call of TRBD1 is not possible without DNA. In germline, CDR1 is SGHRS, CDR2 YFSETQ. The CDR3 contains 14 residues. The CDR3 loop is CASSFPTGFQTQYF.

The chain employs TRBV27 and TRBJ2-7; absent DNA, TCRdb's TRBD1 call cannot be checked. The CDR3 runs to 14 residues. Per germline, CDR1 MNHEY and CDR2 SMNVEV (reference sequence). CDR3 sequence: CASSSGTGGIEQYF.

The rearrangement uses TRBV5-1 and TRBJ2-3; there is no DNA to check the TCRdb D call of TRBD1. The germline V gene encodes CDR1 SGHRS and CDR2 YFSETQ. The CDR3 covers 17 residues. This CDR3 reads CASRAFGRGDLTDTQYF.

The CDR3 region is CASSHLVDRANRDGYTF. The V call is TRBV7-2, the J call TRBJ1-2; the TCRdb call, TRBD1, lacks DNA for checking. The CDR3 covers 17 residues. The germline V gene has CDR1 SGHTA and CDR2 FQGNSA.

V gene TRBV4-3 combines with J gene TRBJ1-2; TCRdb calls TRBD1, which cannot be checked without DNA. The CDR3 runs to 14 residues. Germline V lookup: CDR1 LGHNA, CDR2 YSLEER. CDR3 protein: CASSQDVRGNGYTF.

The CDR3 sequence: CASSVYGQNTEAFF. The genes are TRBV9 and TRBJ1-1; with no DNA, the TCRdb D assignment of TRBD1 cannot be verified. This CDR3 is built from 14 residues. From germline, CDR1 is SGDLS and CDR2 YYNGEE.